This TCR beta chain was profiled in a study of blood T cell repertoires in COVID-19 (dated by TCRdb to 2018 to 2021). The study in broad terms: The collaborator samples originated in the United States, Italy and Spain and spanned the acute and convalescent phases of COVID-19. The material from the prospective study consisted of cDNA or gDNA derived from T cells, B-cell-depleted T cells, or PBMCs. Deeply sampled blood TCRbeta repertoires from subjects exposed to, actively infected with, or recovered from COVID-19 were included in the dataset. A freely available public database, intended as a resource for researchers studying the immune response to SARS-CoV-2, is where the repertoires were released. Samples were obtained from the ongoing ImmuneRACE study (first 160 participants) and from 1,254 subjects provided by 6 global collaborators. Sample metadata almost always included a de-identified subject ID, COVID-19 status, age in years and sex. Where HLA class I and class II types were available, the types were taken from metadata supplied by the sample provider, not from assay-based typing. General findings and caveats noted by the study authors: How much clinical and demographic metadata was included differed by source and by participant, and the metadata was provided uncurated.

Whole blood was collected in K2EDTA tubes by collaborating institutions according to the institutions' own protocols. For TCRbeta analysis, collaborator samples were shipped as frozen whole blood, as isolated PBMCs, or as DNA extracted from either sample type. Concerning this clone: Its antigen is currently not known. It has no much larger one-base neighbor in the sample; base qualities were not kept.

The immunoSEQ Assay, a bias-controlled multiplex PCR, was used to amplify TCRbeta CDR3 regions from genomic DNA. As for the authors' bioinformatics: Nucleated cell counts per sample were estimated from amplification of reference gene primers within the assay. To quantify the absolute abundance of each unique TCRbeta CDR3 rearrangement, sequence reads were collapsed and filtered. For each sample, productive Simpson clonality was calculated as the square root of Simpson's diversity index over productive rearrangements. TCRdb mirrors the immuneACCESS table, restricted to in-frame sequences. Some clones are absent from its copies; in checked studies, under half trace to an unresolved V gene, and the reason for the others is unknown. Clone size and V and J calls were adopted from that table, with D and trimming inferred from the DNA. This sample holds about 130,000 clones; 70% to 90% were observed only once. 1% to 1.5% of the sample is held by the ten biggest clonotypes.

The receptor was derived from an elderly woman with acute or convalescent COVID-19. The sample comprised peripheral blood.

At the DNA level, the sequence is TGCAGTGCTAGTTCGGTCACCGGGGAGCTGTTTTTT. Translated, this gives CSASSVTGELFF. This sequence uses TRBV20-1 and TRBJ2-2; no D gene is confidently identified. The CDR3, cysteine through phenylalanine, is 12 amino acids long. Solely the CDR3 DNA is kept, with 36 bases framed from the first base. V is pared back by 3 bases and J by 4 bases, with 6 bases lying between the germline termini. CDR1 and CDR2 (DFQATT, SNEGSKA) derive from the germline V gene (reference sequence).